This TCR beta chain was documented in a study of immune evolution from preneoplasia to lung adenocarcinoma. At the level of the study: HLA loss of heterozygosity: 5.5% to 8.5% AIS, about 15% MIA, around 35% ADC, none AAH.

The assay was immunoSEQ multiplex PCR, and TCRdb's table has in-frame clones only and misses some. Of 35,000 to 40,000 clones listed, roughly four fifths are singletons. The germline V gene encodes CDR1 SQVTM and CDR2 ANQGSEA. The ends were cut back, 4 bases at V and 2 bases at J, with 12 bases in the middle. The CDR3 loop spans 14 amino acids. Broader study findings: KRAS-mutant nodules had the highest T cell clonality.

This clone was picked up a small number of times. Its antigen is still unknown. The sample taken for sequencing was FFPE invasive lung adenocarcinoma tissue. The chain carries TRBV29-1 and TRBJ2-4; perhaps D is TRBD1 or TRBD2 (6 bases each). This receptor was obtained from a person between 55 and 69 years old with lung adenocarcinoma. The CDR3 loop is CSVVEGGSKNIQYF. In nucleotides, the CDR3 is TGCAGCGTTGTGGAGGGGGGATCCAAAAACATTCAGTACTTC.